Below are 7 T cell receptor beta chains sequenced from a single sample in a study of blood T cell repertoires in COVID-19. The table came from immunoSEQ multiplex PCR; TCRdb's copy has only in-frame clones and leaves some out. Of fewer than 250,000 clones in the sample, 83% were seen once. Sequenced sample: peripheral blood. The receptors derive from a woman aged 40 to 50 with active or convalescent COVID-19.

DNA of the CDR3: TGTGCCAGCAGTGCCTCGGACAGGGGAAATTCACCCCTCCACTTT. This translates into CASSASDRGNSPLHF. The chain is built from TRBV2 and TRBJ1-6; TRBD1 agrees at 9 bases. This CDR3 spans 15 amino acids. V shed 4 bases and J 7 bases; nucleotides not matched to a gene: 5. Germline V gives CDR1 SNHLY, CDR2 FYNNEI.

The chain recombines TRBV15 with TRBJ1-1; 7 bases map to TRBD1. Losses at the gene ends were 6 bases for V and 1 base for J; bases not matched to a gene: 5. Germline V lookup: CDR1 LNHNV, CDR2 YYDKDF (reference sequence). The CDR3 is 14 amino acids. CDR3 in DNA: TGTGCCACCAGTCCGGGACAGACGAACACTGAAGCTTTCTTT. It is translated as CATSPGQTNTEAFF.

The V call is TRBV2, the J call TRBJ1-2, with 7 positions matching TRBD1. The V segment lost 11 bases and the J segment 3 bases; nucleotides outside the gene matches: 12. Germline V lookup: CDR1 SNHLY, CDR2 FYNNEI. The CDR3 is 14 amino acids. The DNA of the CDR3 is TGTGCCTCCCAGCGACAGGGAAAGTACTATGGCTACACCTTC. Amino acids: CASQRQGKYYGYTF.

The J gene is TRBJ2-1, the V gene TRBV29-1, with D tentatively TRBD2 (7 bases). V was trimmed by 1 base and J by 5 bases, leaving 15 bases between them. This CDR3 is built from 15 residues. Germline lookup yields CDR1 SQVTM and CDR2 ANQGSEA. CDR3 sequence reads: CSVEVRAGANNEQFF. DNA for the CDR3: TGCAGCGTTGAAGTACGCGCGGGGGCCAACAATGAGCAGTTCTTC.

CDR3 nucleotides: TGTGCCAGCAGCTTAGGAACTAGCGGGGTAAGCTACGAGCAGTACTTC. It is translated as CASSLGTSGVSYEQYF. This rearrangement joins TRBV7-2 to TRBJ2-7; 10 bases align to TRBD2. Germline V gives CDR1 SGHTA, CDR2 FQGNSA. The CDR3 has 16 amino acids. The V segment lost 1 base and the J segment 3 bases; nucleotides outside the gene matches: 6.

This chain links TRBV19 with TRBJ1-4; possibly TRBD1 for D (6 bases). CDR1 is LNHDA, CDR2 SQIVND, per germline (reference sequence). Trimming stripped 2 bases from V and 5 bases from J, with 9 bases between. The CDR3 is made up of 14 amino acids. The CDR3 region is CASSITGPNEKLFF. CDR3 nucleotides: TGTGCCAGTAGTATAACAGGGCCGAATGAAAAACTGTTTTTT.

The CDR3 loop reads CASSVQTGLTSPLHF. The CDR3 region has the DNA TGTGCCAGCAGCGTACAGACAGGGTTGACCTCACCCCTCCACTTT. The chain carries TRBV7-2 and TRBJ1-6, with 7 nucleotides matching TRBD1. CDR1 is SGHTA, CDR2 FQGNSA, per germline. The CDR3 loop spans 15 amino acids. J was trimmed by 10 bases and V by 5 bases; bases with no gene match: 11. The variable domain in full, completed from reference TRBV7-2 and TRBJ1-6, reads GAGVSQSPSNKVTEKGKDVELRCDPISGHTALYWYRQSLGQGLEFLIYFQGNSAPDKSGLPSDRFSAERTGGSVSTLTIQRTQQEDSAVYLCASSVQTGLTSPLHFGNGTRLTVT.